This T cell receptor beta chain originates from a study of blood T cell repertoires in COVID-19. Study-level background: Whether acute or convalescent, the COVID-19 samples came from the United States, Italy and Spain. PBMCs, B-cell-depleted T cells, or T cells provided the cDNA or gDNA that made up the material.

Germline V gives CDR1 SQVTM, CDR2 ANQGSEA. The CDR3 totals 12 residues. Unmatched junction bases numbered 1, after V lost 6 bases and J lost 2 bases. Original processing methods: Estimates of nucleated cell counts were drawn from the amplification of reference gene primers. Produced via immunoSEQ multiplex PCR; TCRdb's table is partial and in-frame only. The V and J calls and clone size were taken over from that table, and D and trimming were inferred from the DNA. The sample gives some 30,000 clones, 80% to 95% of which show up once; approximately 1% is in the top ten. The sample was peripheral blood. V is TRBV29-1 and J is TRBJ2-3, with 8 bases fitting TRBD2. This clonotype originated in a man between 65 and 85 years old with active or convalescent COVID-19. The CDR3 loop is CSVAGATDTQYF. The CDR3 nucleotides are TGCAGCGTAGCGGGGGCCACAGATACGCAGTATTTT.